This is a list of T cell receptor beta chains from one sample in a study of cytomegalovirus exposure and HLA in healthy donors. The table came from immunoSEQ multiplex PCR; TCRdb's copy has only in-frame clones and leaves some out. The table lists 100,000 to 150,000 clones, roughly 72% of them singletons, with around 10% in the top ten. Sequences were obtained from PBMCs. Receptors were obtained from a woman aged 50 to 60 in good health and CMV-seropositive. Each CDR3 is given with its conserved first and last residue. Fields, in order: V gene, J gene, CDR3 protein.

TRBV21-1	TRBJ2-3	CASSITIAGKQYF
TRBV4-3	TRBJ2-6	CASSQLSSGANVLTF
TRBV6-5	TRBJ2-3	CASSPWDTNTDTQYF
TRBV7-2	TRBJ1-2	CASSSQGAGGYTF
TRBV6-6	TRBJ1-1	CASRPGQGRNTEVFF
TRBV21-1	TRBJ1-1	CASRKLSTGGLNTEAFF
TRBV19	TRBJ1-6	CASSSGQGRLPLHF
TRBV15	TRBJ1-1	CATSTHREGAFF
TRBV6-5	TRBJ1-5	CASTSGAGPNQPQHF
TRBV19	TRBJ1-4	CASSKWQNEKLFF
TRBV5-1	TRBJ1-2	CASSLAGGGSGYTF
TRBV6-5	TRBJ2-7	CASSDPGTYEQYF
TRBV29-1	TRBJ1-2	CSAAGGQNYGYTF
TRBV2	TRBJ2-5	CASSEGSGGAETQYF
TRBV6-5	TRBJ1-2	CASSYGDRGSYGYTF
TRBV19	TRBJ2-5	CASSTGTSVQETQYF
TRBV9	TRBJ2-5	CASSVGTGGQETQYF
TRBV19	TRBJ1-3	CASSKPQDSGNTIYF
TRBV15	TRBJ2-5	CATSRDPGVYETQYF
TRBV7-7	TRBJ2-1	CASSLVGQGIGEQFF
TRBV2	TRBJ2-5	CASRGRGQGETQYF
TRBV10-3	TRBJ1-2	CAISEEGANGYTF
TRBV5-1	TRBJ2-1	CASSPRTQGISYNEQFF
TRBV21-1	TRBJ2-2	CASSKCHGTGELFF
TRBV6-1	TRBJ1-4	CASSEAMGLSGGEKLFF
TRBV7-2	TRBJ2-3	CASSQRRAAGTGDTQYF
TRBV4-2	TRBJ1-5	CASSQDHFAGGQPQHF
TRBV6-1	TRBJ1-1	CASSDAGQANTEAFF
TRBV29-1	TRBJ2-1	CSVLSGSPINEQFF
TRBV4-2	TRBJ1-1	CASSQPWGEQNTEAFF
TRBV18	TRBJ2-3	CATDFTGSDTQYF
TRBV4-1	TRBJ1-3	CASSQEGSHGSSGNTIYF
TRBV5-4	TRBJ1-2	CASSFFASGGNGYTF
TRBV5-1	TRBJ2-2	CASSLVLAGAAGELFF
TRBV11-2	TRBJ1-1	CASSLALIGEAFF
TRBV11-2	TRBJ2-1	CASSLGQTYNEQFF
TRBV6-5	TRBJ2-7	CASSSTGINYEQYF
TRBV18	TRBJ1-2	CASSPGQERGGYTF
TRBV6-6	TRBJ2-3	CASSWAGKTDTQYF
TRBV1	TRBJ1-1	CTSSQDKPGSEAFF
TRBV4-2	TRBJ1-5	CASSPWELGWGNQPQHF
TRBV5-1	TRBJ1-2	CASSLDTGQGVYTF